The 31 T cell receptor beta chains below were found in one sample sequenced in a study of T cell responses to AZD1222 COVID-19 vaccine. Here immunoSEQ multiplex PCR was the method, and the copy in TCRdb shows in-frame clones only, minus some. The top ten hold 4.3% of the sample, which has under 200,000 clones, 88% seen once. This specimen consisted of peripheral blood, obtained 28 days after the second AZD1222 dose. These receptor sequences come from an adult who received the AZD1222 COVID-19 vaccine.

The chain carries TRBV5-1 and TRBJ1-2; D gene ambiguous. V was trimmed by 1 base and J by 8 bases, leaving 15 bases between them. This CDR3 contains 14 residues. CDR1 is SGHRS, CDR2 YFSETQ, per germline. DNA of the CDR3: TGCGCCAGCAGCTTGCAGGACGAGGAATCGGGCTACACCTTC. It codes for CASSLQDEESGYTF.

This clone occurred a few times. This chain uses TRBV20-1 with TRBJ2-1; tentatively, D is TRBD1 (6 bases). Germline lookup yields CDR1 DFQATT and CDR2 SNEGSKA (reference sequence). This CDR3 has 13 residues. With 3 bases removed from V and 10 bases from J, the gap between germline ends came to 16 bases. This CDR3 reads CSASGPGVWEQFF. In DNA form, the CDR3 reads TGCAGTGCTAGTGGACCAGGGGTTTGGGAGCAGTTCTTC.

This sequence joins TRBV7-2 and TRBJ2-5; D is unclear. Deletions cut 0 bases from V and 5 bases from J, with 7 bases between. Germline CDR1 is SGHTA and CDR2 is FQGNSA. The CDR3 has 13 residues. The CDR3 spells CASSLAGSETQYF. The CDR3 nucleotides are TGTGCCAGCAGCTTAGCGGGTTCTGAGACCCAGTACTTC.

The chain employs TRBV27 and TRBJ1-5; D not certain. There are 14 residues in the CDR3. Germline CDR1 reads MNHEY; CDR2 reads SMNVEV (reference sequence). V shed 0 bases and J shed 4 bases, with 7 bases lying between them. The DNA of the CDR3 is TGTGCCAGCAGTTTATCGGCGACAAATCAGCCCCAGCATTTT. Amino acids: CASSLSATNQPQHF.

The gene calls are TRBV5-5 and TRBJ1-3; no definite D call. The CDR3 is 14 residues long. Between the trimmed V and J ends, which lost 3 bases and 4 bases, there was a span of 11 bases. Germline CDR1 reads SGHKS; CDR2 reads YYEKEE (reference sequence). CDR3 sequence (DNA): TGTGCCAGCAGCTCGGTCAGTTCGGGAAACACCATATATTTT. Its protein is CASSSVSSGNTIYF. The complete variable domain, with remaining parts taken from reference TRBV5-5 and TRBJ1-3, reads DAGVTQSPTHLIKTRGQQVTLRCSPISGHKSVSWYQQVLGQGPQFIFQYYEKEERGRGNFPDRFSARQFPNYSSELNVNALLLGDSALYLCASSSVSSGNTIYFGEGSWLTVV.

This chain joins TRBV5-1 and TRBJ1-4; D call uncertain. The germline V and J ends were trimmed by 0 bases and 8 bases, with 11 bases remaining between them. The CDR3 consists of 14 residues. Germline-derived CDR1 and CDR2 are SGHRS and YFSETQ. DNA for the CDR3: TGCGCCAGCAGCTTGGCCGGGTCCGGGGAAAAACTGTTTTTT. This encodes CASSLAGSGEKLFF. The whole variable domain, remainder taken from reference TRBV5-1 and TRBJ1-4, is KAGVTQTPRYLIKTRGQQVTLSCSPISGHRSVSWYQQTPGQGLQFLFEYFSETQRNKGNFPGRFSGRQFSNSRSEMNVSTLELGDSALYLCASSLAGSGEKLFFGSGTQLSVL.

The rearrangement joins TRBV14 to TRBJ2-7; 8 nucleotides line up with TRBD1. CDR1 is SGHDN, CDR2 FVKESK, per germline. The V and J ends lost 1 base and 6 bases, in that order; junction bases with no gene match: 8. The CDR3 loop spans 15 amino acids. CDR3 sequence (DNA): TGTGCCAGCAGCCAAGCCCGGACAGGGCTGCGCGAGCAGTACTTC. Amino acids: CASSQARTGLREQYF.

DNA for the CDR3: TGTGCCAGCAGCTCCCAAGGGGGTGTTTATGGCTACACCTTC. It translates to CASSSQGGVYGYTF. The chain combines TRBV7-8 with TRBJ1-2, with a tentative D call TRBD1 (6 bases). Trimming took off 4 bases at V and 5 bases at J, with 14 bases between the two ends. The CDR3 loop spans 14 amino acids. Germline CDR1 reads SGHVS; CDR2 reads FQNEAQ.

The chain couples TRBV13 to TRBJ2-2; D unresolved. From germline, CDR1 is PRHDT and CDR2 FYEKMQ (reference sequence). The CDR3 loop spans 14 amino acids. V gave up 4 bases and J gave up 0 bases, with 6 bases separating them. Here the CDR3 reads CASSSLANTGELFF. The CDR3 nucleotides are TGTGCCAGCAGCTCCCTAGCGAACACCGGGGAGCTGTTTTTT.

The gene calls are TRBV21-1 and TRBJ1-2. TRBV21-1 is a pseudogene segment. This CDR3 contains 12 residues. This chain's CDR3 is CASSNRSGGYTF. The DNA for the CDR3 is TGTGCCAGCAGCAACCGGTCGGGGGGCTACACCTTC.

This clone came up once. The CDR3 DNA reads as TGTGCCAGCAGCCAAGGAGGGGGGCGCGGCGGCTACACCTTC. Protein: CASSQGGGRGGYTF. The rearrangement uses TRBV3-1 (or the pseudogene TRBV3-2) and TRBJ1-2, with D tentatively TRBD1 (6 bases). The CDR3 has 14 residues. Germline values: CDR1 LGHDT, CDR2 YNNKEL (reference sequence). Trimming left V 1 base short and J 8 bases short, with 14 bases between.

This chain joins TRBV10-3 and TRBJ2-3, with 7 bases fitting TRBD2. The germline CDR1 and CDR2 sequences are ENHRY and SYGVKD. The J segment lost 2 bases and the V segment lost 8 bases, leaving 4 bases of the junction unmatched. The CDR3 has 13 amino acids. This CDR3 is CAIASGATDTQYF. The DNA for the CDR3 is TGTGCCATCGCAAGCGGGGCCACAGATACGCAGTATTTT.

Points on this clone: At the DNA level, this CDR3 is encoded by other sequences in the same sample as well. The chain recombines TRBV5-1 with TRBJ1-1, with D uncertain. Germline-derived CDR1 and CDR2 are SGHRS and YFSETQ. The CDR3 totals 13 residues. V lost 2 bases, J lost 1 base, and 6 bases lay in between. For the CDR3, the DNA is TGCGCCAGCAGCTTAAGGGAGAACACTGAAGCTTTCTTT. Translation: CASSLRENTEAFF.

The J gene is TRBJ2-1, the V gene TRBV4-2, with no clear D. The V gene's germline CDR1 is LGHNA and CDR2 YNFKEQ. V lost 3 bases and J 0 bases, leaving 9 bases between the germline ends. The CDR3 is 15 residues long. The CDR3 loop is CASSQLPYSYNEQFF. The CDR3 DNA follows: TGTGCCAGCAGCCAGCTACCTTACTCCTACAATGAGCAGTTCTTC.

The chain links TRBV6-6 to TRBJ1-2; possibly TRBD1 for D (6 bases). CDR3 size: 15 residues. The ends were cut back, 0 bases at V and 3 bases at J, with 11 bases in the middle. Germline CDR1 is MNHNY and CDR2 is SVGAGI (reference sequence). DNA of the CDR3: TGTGCCAGCAGTTACTCCGGCAGGGGTGACTATGGCTACACCTTC. This sequence encodes CASSYSGRGDYGYTF.

The chain's CDR3 is CASSLAGVPGYTF. The CDR3 DNA is TGTGCCAGCAGCTTGGCGGGGGTGCCTGGCTACACCTTC. The chain links TRBV7-2 to TRBJ1-2, with D possibly TRBD1 on 5 matching bases. Germline V lookup: CDR1 SGHTA, CDR2 FQGNSA. V was shortened by 3 bases and J by 7 bases, with 12 bases between the two germline ends. The CDR3 is made up of 13 amino acids. The whole variable domain, remainder taken from reference TRBV7-2 and TRBJ1-2, is GAGVSQSPSNKVTEKGKDVELRCDPISGHTALYWYRQSLGQGLEFLIYFQGNSAPDKSGLPSDRFSAERTGGSVSTLTIQRTQQEDSAVYLCASSLAGVPGYTFGSGTRLTVV.

The V call is TRBV5-1, the J call TRBJ2-1; 7 bases agree with TRBD2. This CDR3 comprises 16 residues. The ends lost 4 bases at V and 4 bases at J; junction bases unmatched: 11. Germline CDR1 and CDR2: SGHRS and YFSETQ. CDR3 coding DNA: TGCGCCAGCAGCACACGGACTAGAGGTGCATACAATGAGCAGTTCTTC. Encoded protein: CASSTRTRGAYNEQFF.

The chain joins TRBV19 to TRBJ1-1; D is uncertain. From germline, CDR1 is LNHDA and CDR2 SQIVND (reference sequence). CDR3 length: 12 amino acids. The ends were cut back, 6 bases at V and 6 bases at J, with 11 bases in the middle. CDR3 protein: CASSQAGAEAFF. The CDR3 DNA reads TGTGCCAGTAGCCAGGCTGGGGCTGAAGCTTTCTTT.

The chain combines TRBV3-1 (or the pseudogene TRBV3-2) with TRBJ1-5, with D uncertain. CDR1 and CDR2 (germline): LGHDT, YNNKEL (reference sequence). V lost 1 base and J 2 bases, leaving 9 bases between the germline ends. CDR3 length: 15 residues. The CDR3 loop is CASSQGPLGNQPQHF. CDR3 nucleotide sequence: TGTGCCAGCAGCCAAGGGCCTTTGGGCAATCAGCCCCAGCATTTT.

The chain couples TRBV6-5 to TRBJ2-1; D could derive from TRBD1 or TRBD2 (5 bases each). Germline assignment: CDR1 MNHEY and CDR2 SVGAGI. The CDR3 length is 11 residues. The ends were cut back, 2 bases at V and 15 bases at J, with 11 bases in the middle. CDR3 sequence reads: CASSYRGAGFF. The DNA of the CDR3 is TGTGCCAGCAGTTACCGGGGCGCGGGGTTCTTC.

This chain connects TRBV4-3 to TRBJ1-4; D is ambiguous. Deletions cut 1 base from V and 3 bases from J, with 9 bases between. This CDR3 has 15 amino acids. Germline lookup yields CDR1 LGHNA and CDR2 YSLEER. CDR3 DNA: TGCGCCAGCAGCCAAGGTACCGGGTCTAATGAAAAACTGTTTTTT. Translated: CASSQGTGSNEKLFF.

V is TRBV10-3 and J is TRBJ1-5; no firm D call. Germline V lookup: CDR1 ENHRY, CDR2 SYGVKD. This CDR3 has 13 amino acids. The V and J ends lost 0 bases and 6 bases respectively, with 6 bases between them. The DNA of the CDR3 is TGTGCCATCAGTGAGTCGACGAGTCAGCCCCAGCATTTT. As protein: CAISESTSQPQHF.

The chain combines TRBV19 with TRBJ2-3; 10 nucleotides match TRBD2. CDR1 is LNHDA and CDR2 is SQIVND in the germline V gene (reference sequence). This CDR3 contains 14 residues. Trimming removed 6 bases from V and 6 bases from J; junction bases left unmatched: 6. CDR3 DNA sequence: TGTGCCAGTAGGAGCGGGGGGGCCGAGGATACGCAGTATTTT. This codes for CASRSGGAEDTQYF.

The chain's CDR3 is CASSPGTSGVETQYF. Written as DNA, the CDR3 is TGTGCCAGCAGCCCCGGGACTAGCGGGGTAGAGACCCAGTACTTC. The rearrangement joins TRBV3-1 (or the pseudogene TRBV3-2) to TRBJ2-5, with 13 bases matching TRBD2. Germline values: CDR1 LGHDT, CDR2 YNNKEL (reference sequence). The CDR3 sequence is 15 residues long. V was pared by 4 bases and J by 4 bases, with 3 bases of the junction left unmatched.

The chain recombines TRBV5-1 with TRBJ2-7; no definite D call. The germline V gene has CDR1 SGHRS and CDR2 YFSETQ. V was cut by 0 bases and J by 1 base, with 14 bases left in between. This CDR3 comprises 16 residues. CDR3 DNA: TGCGCCAGCAGCTTGGGCGGATCCCTAGGGTCCTACGAGCAGTACTTC. The encoded protein is CASSLGGSLGSYEQYF.

V gene TRBV5-5 combines with J gene TRBJ1-2; tentative D call: TRBD1 (6 bases). CDR1 is SGHKS, CDR2 YYEKEE, per germline (reference sequence). V gave up 7 bases and J gave up 2 bases, with 21 bases separating them. The CDR3 covers 16 residues. This chain's CDR3 is CASDLRGQGINYGYTF. The CDR3 DNA sequence: TGTGCCAGCGACCTCCGAGGGCAGGGGATAAACTATGGCTACACCTTC.

The CDR3 region is CASSFGYEQYF. In DNA, the CDR3 is TGTGCCAGCAGTTTTGGGTACGAGCAGTACTTC. The rearrangement links TRBV12-3 or TRBV12-4 to TRBJ2-7; no definite D call. V was shortened by 3 bases and J by 4 bases, with 4 bases between the two germline ends. This CDR3 region has 11 residues.

This chain connects TRBV12-3 or TRBV12-4 to TRBJ2-3; 8 nucleotides agree with TRBD1. V lost 6 bases to trimming and J lost 8 bases; unmatched junction nucleotides: 7. The CDR3 consists of 13 residues. This chain's CDR3 is CASSQGAMVTQYF. The CDR3 nucleotides read TGTGCCAGCAGCCAGGGGGCTATGGTTACGCAGTATTTT.

The J gene is TRBJ1-4, the V gene TRBV23-1; tentatively, D is TRBD1 (6 bases). TRBV23-1 is assigned to the ORF class and has an uncertain function. The CDR3 runs 16 residues. V shed 6 bases and J shed 3 bases, with 17 bases lying between them. CDR3 loop: CASRMKQGPANEKLFF. CDR3 coding DNA: TGCGCCAGCAGAATGAAACAGGGCCCGGCTAATGAAAAACTGTTTTTT.

There are a few counts of this clone. The chain joins TRBV4-3 to TRBJ2-3; 8 positions agree with TRBD2. Per the germline V gene, CDR1 is LGHNA and CDR2 is YSLEER. V dropped 3 bases and J dropped 4; count of bases not matched to a gene: 15. CDR3 size: 18 residues. CDR3 region: CASSHLVPGAGGADTQYF. CDR3 coding DNA: TGCGCCAGCAGCCATCTCGTACCGGGAGCCGGGGGGGCAGATACGCAGTATTTT.

The rearrangement links TRBV14 to TRBJ2-1; D might be TRBD1 or TRBD2, each matching 6 bases. This CDR3 region has 16 residues. The germline V and J ends were trimmed by 1 base and 0 bases, with 10 bases remaining between them. CDR1 SGHDN and CDR2 FVKESK come from the germline V gene. This chain's CDR3 is CASSQVGGPSYNEQFF. The CDR3 DNA follows: TGTGCCAGCAGCCAAGTCGGGGGCCCCTCCTACAATGAGCAGTTCTTC.